Here is one TCR beta chain with its context. Its antigen remains unidentified. It has no much larger one-base neighbor in the sample; base qualities were not kept. The CDR3 regions of human TCRbeta chains were analyzed by immunosequencing. As for the original processing: Repertoire TCRs were checked for matches against a reference library of SARS-CoV-2-specific TCRs that had been generated using the MIRA antigen-specificity platform. Breadth was defined as the fraction of unique TCRs that were SARS-CoV-2-associated. Depth was defined as the fraction of total T cells that were SARS-CoV-2-associated. Each spike-specific TCR was assigned to its reactive spike region and to a CD4 or CD8 class using the MIRA data. Log10-transformed breadth and depth values were compared by one-way ANOVA with Sidak's multiple comparisons tests. Not all clones reach the TCRdb copy of this immuneACCESS table, which keeps in-frame sequences only. Checked studies attribute under half of the gap to unresolved V genes and leave the rest unexplained. That table furnishes V, J and clone size, whereas the DNA furnished D and trimming. The sample table contains about 85,000 clones; only one count was recorded for 70% to 90% of them. More than 7% of the sample is held by the ten biggest clonotypes.

The germline V gene (reference sequence) supplies CDR1 SEHNR and CDR2 FQNEAQ. The CDR3 runs 16 amino acids, cysteine and phenylalanine included. Left in the record is the CDR3 DNA by itself, 48 bases read in frame from the first base. The germline V end is reduced by 2 bases and the J end by 5 bases; junction bases left unmatched: 4. This entry comes from a study of T cell responses to AZD1222 COVID-19 vaccine (dated by TCRdb to about 2021). Broadly, across the study: AZD1222 recipients with second doses at about 4 weeks or about 12 weeks were pooled, because spike-specific TCR depth and breadth did not differ between schedules. TCR sequencing covered fewer than 250 trial participants: 200 to 220 given two doses of AZD1222 and approximately 26 given two doses of MenACWY control vaccine. Enrollment into the trials was organized by age into subgroups of 18-55, 56-69 and 70-plus years, and those subgroups contained roughly 150, 30 and 60 TCR-sequenced participants, respectively. General findings and caveats noted by the study authors: No day 14 peak-response samples were available, so repertoires were characterized only after the peak T cell response. CD4 TCRs associated with the vaccine covered the entire spike protein, and the dominant responses were in regions 160-218 and 743-854. The 56-69-year group was small, and its depth increase did not reach significance, likely because of low power. Participants were mostly white British and included more females than males, and it was suggested by the authors that clonal diversity may have been underestimated. Conclusions about previously exposed vaccinees are limited because only six or seven AZD1222 recipients were SARS-CoV-2 seropositive at baseline. Epitopes outside the regions mutated in the B.1.351 and B.1.1.7 variants were reportedly recognized by nearly half of the unique spike-specific TCRs. A significant rise in spike-specific TCR breadth and depth was observed after two AZD1222 doses relative to day 0 and relative to MenACWY recipients.

The time point label here, explained by the study, means: baseline before first vaccination. Samples from vaccinated people were obtained from the UK trials COV001 and COV002, which included a single-blind randomized controlled phase 2/3 trial of AZD1222 (ChAdOx1 nCoV-19) in healthy adults. For TCRbeta chain sequencing, PBMC samples from trial participants were taken at day 0 and at day 28 after the second dose. This material consisted of peripheral blood, taken on day 0 of AZD1222 vaccination. The chain was built from TRBV7-9 and TRBJ1-6, with 9 central nucleotides matching TRBD1. This TCR derives from an adult in good health. The CDR3 amino acid sequence is: CASSLRGQGNNSPLHF. The DNA sequence is given as TGTGCCAGCAGCTTACGGGGACAGGGTAATAATTCACCCCTCCACTTT.